This T cell receptor (beta chain) derives from a study of shared clonotypes between healthy human individuals. CD45RO-negative, CCR7-selected cells formed the naive CD8 fraction, which excluded terminally differentiated effector memory CD45RA+ cells. The authors loaded roughly 200 ng DNA, 28,000 or so T cell genomes, into sorted-subset replicate PCRs. Only in-frame clones appear in the TCRdb table, and some are missing; sequencing was by immunoSEQ multiplex PCR. Found here are a few million clones, around 93% of them singletons; the top ten hold approximately 1.6%. Germline V gives CDR1 SGDLS, CDR2 YYNGEE. The CDR3 runs to 16 residues. V was cut by 3 bases and J by 5 bases, with 18 bases left in between.

The rearrangement links TRBV9 to TRBJ2-1; D is unresolved. Specimen: naive CD8+ T cells from PBMCs. This TCR came from a man younger than 30 in good health. Some clones in this sample may be carry-over from other donors' samples. The CDR3: CASSAYVGLRDNEQFF. In DNA, the CDR3 is TGTGCCAGCAGCGCCTACGTGGGGTTACGAGACAATGAGCAGTTCTTC.